This TCR beta chain was documented in a study of CD4+ T cells in melanoma. Points from the study as a whole: CD8+ T cell, macrophage and B cell function reportedly correlated with neoantigen-specific CD4+ T cells.

TCRdb's table, derived via immunoSEQ multiplex PCR, lists solely in-frame clones and lacks some. The data hold around 100,000 clones, with approximately 92% observed a single time. Details on this clone: Its antigen is not identified.

V was clipped by 8 bases and J by 6 bases, with 20 bases between them. Germline V gene lookup returns CDR1 MNHEY and CDR2 SMNVEV (reference sequence). This CDR3 spans 14 amino acids. This receptor was obtained from a human donor with melanoma. The V and J genes are TRBV27 and TRBJ2-7; D may be TRBD1 (6 bases). Sequencing was performed on peripheral blood. CDR3 sequence (DNA): TGTGCCAGCCGCCGACAGGTATCGGCTCCCGAGCAGTACTTC. It specifies CASRRQVSAPEQYF.